This T cell receptor (beta chain) comes out of a study of cytomegalovirus exposure and HLA in healthy donors. The PCR had 60 Vbeta and 13 Jbeta primers. Clones were read by immunoSEQ multiplex PCR, and TCRdb kept only the in-frame ones, dropping some. The sample carries roughly 170,000 clones, 80% recorded once. Points from the study as a whole: Per a prior analysis, the majority of TCR beta V segments were productive roughly 87% or roughly 30% of the time. Certain indistinguishable V segments, among them TRBV6-2 and TRBV6-3, were excluded.

The CDR3 spans 16 residues. Germline CDR1 and CDR2: SGHNT and YENEEA. As to this clone: Antigen: not known.

Sequenced: PBMCs. This clonotype was obtained from a boy younger than 18 in good health and CMV-seronegative. V and J are TRBV11-3 and TRBJ2-5, with 10 bases that match TRBD1. The DNA end favors TRBJ2-7, so the J call may be wrong. For the CDR3, the DNA is TGTGCCAGCAGCGTCCGGGACAGGGGTCTGGTCTACGAGCAGTACTTC. It codes for CASSVRDRGLVYEQYF.